The rows below give T cell receptor beta chains drawn from one sample of a study of T cell changes during pregnancy in multiple sclerosis. Assay used: immunoSEQ multiplex PCR; TCRdb lists only in-frame clones, some missing. The sample carries 100,000 or so clones, roughly 92% recorded once. Here the sequenced sample was peripheral blood, taken after pregnancy. These receptors were obtained from a female donor with multiple sclerosis, enrolled in a pregnancy study. Both conserved end residues are part of each CDR3. Each record gives: clone size, D gene, V gene, J gene, CDR3 DNA, CDR3 protein. The D gene is left open where the match is weak. Clone size is shown for a subset of rows, as once, few, many or a class of expanded clone.

.	TRBD1	TRBV5-1	TRBJ2-3	TGCGCCAGCAGCTTGGTAGGGACAGGGTCCGATACGCAGTATTTT	CASSLVGTGSDTQYF
.	TRBD1	TRBV18	TRBJ2-1	TGTGCCAGCTCACGGGGACAGGGCAATGAGCAGTTCTTC	CASSRGQGNEQFF
.	TRBD1	TRBV27	TRBJ1-4	TGTGCCAGCAGTTTCTTGGGACAGCTTAATGAAAAACTGTTTTTT	CASSFLGQLNEKLFF
.	TRBD1	TRBV5-1	TRBJ1-1	TGCGCCAGCAGTTGGGGACAGGGGGGGAACACTGAAGCTTTCTTT	CASSWGQGGNTEAFF
.	.	TRBV19	TRBJ1-2	TGTGCCAGTACGTATGGGCGGGACGGTTATGGCTACACCTTC	CASTYGRDGYGYTF
.	TRBD1	TRBV28	TRBJ1-5	TGTGCCAGCAGTTTATTCGGGACAGGTAATAGCAATCAGCCCCAGCATTTT	CASSLFGTGNSNQPQHF
.	TRBD2	TRBV19	TRBJ2-1	TGTGCCAGTAGTATATCGGCGGGGGAAGGCTCCTACAATGAGCAGTTCTTC	CASSISAGEGSYNEQFF
.	.	TRBV19	TRBJ2-3	TGTGCCAGTAGCTACAGGGTGGCAGATACGCAGTATTTT	CASSYRVADTQYF
.	.	TRBV6-1	TRBJ2-7	TGTGCCACCCGACCCTGGGGGCGGGAGCAGTACTTC	CATRPWGREQYF
.	TRBD1	TRBV6-5	TRBJ2-7	TGTGCCAGCAGTTACTCGGGGGACAGTTCCTACGAGCAGTACTTC	CASSYSGDSSYEQYF
.	TRBD1	TRBV5-1	TRBJ2-1	TGCGCCAGCCATTCTACGGACAGGGGGTTGTATGAGCAGTTCTTC	CASHSTDRGLYEQFF
.	TRBD2	TRBV7-9	TRBJ2-7	TGTGCCAGCAGCTTAGGGAGTTTGACTAGCGGGGCCTCCTACGAGCAGTACTTC	CASSLGSLTSGASYEQYF
.	.	TRBV4-1	TRBJ1-1	TGCGCCAGCAGCCAAGTTCAGTTGAACACTGAAGCTTTCTTT	CASSQVQLNTEAFF
.	.	TRBV5-4	TRBJ1-2	TGTGCCAGCAGCTTACCATCAGGCTATGGCTACACCTTC	CASSLPSGYGYTF
.	TRBD1	TRBV27	TRBJ1-6	TGTGCCAGCAGTTTAGGACAGGTGATTAATTCACCCCTCCACTTT	CASSLGQVINSPLHF
.	.	TRBV7-8	TRBJ1-6	TGTGCCAGCAGCCCTCTGGGTGGACTCGCGGCCCTCCACTTT	CASSPLGGLAALHF
.	.	TRBV10-3	TRBJ2-7	TGTGCCATCACCTCGGGGGACCTTCACTACGAGCAGTACTTC	CAITSGDLHYEQYF
few	.	TRBV25-1	TRBJ2-5	TGTGCCAGCAGTGAATGGGGCCAGACAAAGACCCAGTACTTC	CASSEWGQTKTQYF
.	TRBD1	TRBV19	TRBJ1-1	TGTGCCAGTAGTATCCTACAGGGGGCAGGCACTGAAGCTTTCTTT	CASSILQGAGTEAFF
.	.	TRBV9	TRBJ2-5	TGTGCCAGCAGCGCCTCACGGGTTACCGGCGGGGAGGAGACCCAGTACTTC	CASSASRVTGGEETQYF
.	.	TRBV7-3	TRBJ1-1	TGTGCCAGCAGCTCTCTAGGGAACACTGAAGCTTTCTTT	CASSSLGNTEAFF
.	.	TRBV2	TRBJ1-1	TGTGCCAGCAGTGCCAGGACGGGAAAAGCTTTCTTT	CASSARTGKAFF
.	TRBD2	TRBV5-1	TRBJ2-1	TGCGCCAGCAGCTCGGGACTAGCGGGCTCCTACAATGAGCAGTTCTTC	CASSSGLAGSYNEQFF
.	.	TRBV9	TRBJ2-6	TGTGCCAGCGGTGGACAGCCCCACGTCCTGACTTTC	CASGGQPHVLTF
once	.	TRBV5-3	TRBJ1-3	TGTGCCAGAAGTACCAAATCCCGGGACACGCTAAAAATTTGCTCTGGAAACACCATATATTTT	CARSTKSRDTLKICSGNTIYF
.	TRBD1	TRBV29-1	TRBJ1-2	TGCAGCAGCTCCCGGGACAGCGGATATGGCTACACCTTC	CSSSRDSGYGYTF
once	.	TRBV11-2	TRBJ1-1	TGTGCCAGCAGCTTAGGACAGGACCGAAGGGGCACTGAAGCTTTCTTT	CASSLGQDRRGTEAFF